The 32 T cell receptor beta chains given below trace back to one sample, sequenced in a study of T-cell reconstitution after alpha-beta-depleted transplantation in children. During its preparation, the TCRbeta library received unique molecular identifiers. TCRdb passed the PCR reads through MiXCR, listing each CDR3 protein once. Counted here are 360,000 or so distinct CDR3 sequences, about a fifth occurring once; the ten biggest clones make up around 4%. The sample was PBMCs from the stem cell graft donor, taken from the stem cell graft. The source is a human donor who donated a stem cell graft to a child with acute myeloid leukemia.

Remarks on this clonotype: The CDR3 ends on some other residue instead of the conserved phenylalanine or tryptophan, so this is likely a read error. This sequence joins TRBV7-3 and TRBJ2-5; the match to TRBD2 covers 8 bases. The CDR3 length is 15 residues. Germline V gene data show CDR1 as SGHTA and CDR2 as FQGTGA. V shed 3 bases and J 5 bases; nucleotides not matched to a gene: 8. CDR3 amino acids: CASSFVAGTAETQYY. CDR3 sequence (DNA): TGTGCCAGCAGCTTCGTAGCGGGAACGGCGGAGACCCAGTACTAC.

This clonotype was recorded many times. V usage is TRBV7-9 and J usage is TRBJ2-1, with 8 bases matching TRBD1. Trimming cost V 5 bases and J 0 bases; bases outside gene matches: 9. This CDR3 spans 17 amino acids. The germline gives CDR1 SEHNR, CDR2 FQNEAQ (reference sequence). CDR3 residues: CASSHPPGGGSYNEQFF. CDR3 in DNA: TGTGCCAGCAGCCACCCCCCAGGGGGCGGCTCCTACAATGAGCAGTTCTTC.

The table lists this clonotype with many counts. The V gene is TRBV7-2, the J gene TRBJ2-3; TRBD2 matches at 9 bases. Germline CDR1 and CDR2: SGHTA and FQGNSA. CDR3 length equals 15 residues. Trimming cost V 5 bases and J 2 bases; bases outside gene matches: 5. The DNA for the CDR3 is TGTGCCAGCAGCCCGACTAGCGGCCCCACAGATACGCAGTATTTT. Translating gives CASSPTSGPTDTQYF.

The chain carries TRBV12-3 or TRBV12-4 and TRBJ2-7, with 8 bases lining up with TRBD1. This CDR3 is built from 14 residues. V shed 9 bases and J 7 bases; nucleotides not matched to a gene: 14. CDR3 sequence reads: CASSPRSGGKEQYF. CDR3 nucleotides: TGTGCCAGTTCACCACGGTCAGGGGGCAAGGAGCAGTACTTC.

This sequence joins TRBV4-1 and TRBJ2-3; D is unresolved. Between the trimmed V and J ends, which lost 0 bases and 6 bases, there was a span of 10 bases. Germline V gene lookup returns CDR1 MGHRA and CDR2 YSYEKL. The CDR3 totals 14 residues. The CDR3 DNA reads as TGCGCCAGCAGCCAAGAGGCTAGAAGCGATACGCAGTATTTT. It is translated as CASSQEARSDTQYF.

The chain joins TRBV29-1 to TRBJ2-4; D call uncertain. The CDR3 spans 14 residues. V was shortened by 0 bases and J by 7 bases, with 13 bases between the two germline ends. Germline V gene lookup returns CDR1 SQVTM and CDR2 ANQGSEA. The chain's CDR3 is CSVEELANNNIQYF. CDR3 nucleotides: TGCAGCGTTGAAGAGTTGGCAAATAACAACATTCAGTACTTC.

At least ten counts were recorded for this clonotype. Germline is not matched at one junction end, which may reflect a read error. The chain combines TRBV7-2 with TRBJ2-1; 9 bases agree with TRBD2. The germline gives CDR1 SGHTA, CDR2 FQGNSA. The length of the CDR3 is 15 residues. The CDR3 region is CASTLAGVGYNEQFF. The DNA for the CDR3 is TGTGCCAGCACCTTAGCGGGAGTGGGCTACAATGAGCAGTTTTTC. The variable domain in full, with the rest retrieved from reference TRBV7-2 and TRBJ2-1, is GAGVSQSPSNKVTEKGKDVELRCDPISGHTALYWYRQSLGQGLEFLIYFQGNSAPDKSGLPSDRFSAERTGGSVSTLTIQRTQQEDSAVYLCASTLAGVGYNEQFFGPGTRLTVL.

This clonotype has just a few counts. The gene calls are TRBV15 and TRBJ2-4; D not resolved. The germline V and J ends were trimmed by 0 bases and 5 bases, with 8 bases remaining between them. CDR1 is LNHNV and CDR2 is YYDKDF in the germline V gene (reference sequence). There are 14 residues in the CDR3. The CDR3: CATSRDLAENIQYF. CDR3 nucleotides: TGTGCCACCAGCAGAGATCTGGCAGAAAACATTCAGTACTTC.

The chain links TRBV20-1 to TRBJ1-2, with 10 nucleotides matching TRBD1. There are 18 residues in the CDR3. V gave up 3 bases and J gave up 6 bases; unmatched junction bases: 19. Germline assignment: CDR1 DFQATT and CDR2 SNEGSKA (reference sequence). CDR3 region: CSARVIGDRGGVVDGYTF. The CDR3 region has the DNA TGCAGTGCTAGGGTAATCGGGGACAGGGGAGGAGTTGTGGATGGCTACACCTTC.

The V call is TRBV13, the J call TRBJ2-3; TRBD2 matches 12 bases. CDR1 is PRHDT, CDR2 FYEKMQ, per germline (reference sequence). The junction had 19 bases not matched to a gene; V was cut back by 5 bases and J by 4 bases. This CDR3 is 20 amino acids long. The CDR3 DNA follows: TGTGCCAGCAGCCTCGGGGGGCTAGCGGGAGGGTTTGGCGCGGCAGATACGCAGTATTTT. Translating gives CASSLGGLAGGFGAADTQYF.

The V call is TRBV5-1, the J call TRBJ2-1, with 11 positions matching TRBD2. In germline, CDR1 is SGHRS, CDR2 YFSETQ. The CDR3 is 17 residues long. The J segment lost 5 bases and the V segment lost 0 bases, leaving 7 bases of the junction unmatched. CDR3 coding DNA: TGCGCCAGCAGCTTGGCCCTGACTAGCGGGACTAACAATGAGCAGTTCTTC. Amino acids: CASSLALTSGTNNEQFF.

This clonotype was picked up a small number of times. The V call is TRBV5-1, the J call TRBJ1-2; D remains ambiguous. This CDR3 has 15 amino acids. Germline V lookup: CDR1 SGHRS, CDR2 YFSETQ. V was trimmed by 1 base and J by 1 base, leaving 11 bases between them. DNA for the CDR3: TGCGCCAGCAGCTTGTCAGGTGGAGGTAACTATGGCTACACCTTC. Residues: CASSLSGGGNYGYTF.

This clonotype came up a few times. The chain combines TRBV11-2 with TRBJ1-2, with D unclear. Trimming stripped 4 bases from V and 3 bases from J, with 6 bases between. CDR3 length equals 12 residues. From germline, CDR1 is SGHAT and CDR2 FQNNGV. This CDR3 reads CASSYPDYGYTF. The CDR3 DNA is TGTGCCAGCAGCTACCCGGACTATGGCTACACCTTC.

The chain combines TRBV7-2 with TRBJ1-2, with 8 nucleotides matching TRBD1. From germline, CDR1 is SGHTA and CDR2 FQGNSA. After removal of 2 bases from V and 4 bases from J, the junction contained 3 bases not matched to a gene. This CDR3 has 14 amino acids. CDR3 loop: CASSLSDRAYGYTF. The CDR3, as DNA: TGTGCCAGCAGCTTATCGGACAGGGCCTATGGCTACACCTTC.

This clonotype was recorded a few times. The chain links TRBV2 to TRBJ2-5; 7 bases line up with TRBD2. Germline V gene sequence: CDR1 SNHLY, CDR2 FYNNEI. The CDR3 covers 13 residues. With V trimmed by 4 bases and J by 5 bases, 4 bases remained unmatched. The CDR3: CASSVGLRETQYF. The CDR3 DNA is TGTGCCAGCAGTGTGGGACTACGGGAGACCCAGTACTTC.

The V and J genes are TRBV3-1 and TRBJ2-7; possibly TRBD2 for D (6 bases). Per germline, CDR1 LGHDT and CDR2 YNNKEL (reference sequence). The CDR3 is 14 amino acids. The V end lost 3 bases, the J end lost 6 bases, and 15 bases lay between the germline ends. The CDR3 DNA follows: TGTGCCAGCAGCCATGGGCAGGGAGGCGGCGAGCAGTACTTC. Its translation is CASSHGQGGGEQYF.

This clonotype was detected only a few times. The chain links TRBV11-2 to TRBJ2-5; tentatively, D is TRBD1 (5 bases). Germline-derived CDR1 and CDR2 are SGHAT and FQNNGV. This CDR3 contains 12 residues. Between the trimmed V and J ends, which lost 0 bases and 9 bases, there was a span of 8 bases. The CDR3 loop is CASSLDLTAQYF. CDR3 nucleotides: TGTGCCAGCAGCTTAGATCTGACAGCCCAGTACTTC.

The chain combines TRBV5-4 with TRBJ2-3, with 9 bases that match TRBD2. Germline assignment: CDR1 SGHNT and CDR2 YYREEE (reference sequence). Trimming removed 3 bases from V and 1 base from J; junction bases left unmatched: 6. CDR3 size: 16 residues. CDR3 DNA sequence: TGTGCCAGCAGCTATTCTAGCGGGACCCGCACAGATACGCAGTATTTT. Translated: CASSYSSGTRTDTQYF.

The V gene is TRBV5-1, the J gene TRBJ2-3; D is perhaps TRBD1 (5 bases). V was trimmed by 0 bases and J by 2 bases, leaving 10 bases between them. The CDR3 is 15 residues long. Germline loops: CDR1 SGHRS, CDR2 YFSETQ. CDR3 protein: CASSLAQGFTDTQYF. Written as DNA, the CDR3 is TGCGCCAGCAGCTTGGCCCAGGGTTTCACAGATACGCAGTATTTT.

This clonotype was seen repeatedly, ten times or more. The chain is built from TRBV25-1 and TRBJ1-1; a weak D match, TRBD1 (6 bases). V shed 1 base and J shed 5 bases, with 14 bases lying between them. Germline assignment: CDR1 MGHDK and CDR2 SYGVNS. The CDR3 sequence is 15 residues long. The CDR3 sequence: CASSELGRGETEAFF. The CDR3 DNA sequence: TGTGCCAGCAGTGAATTGGGCAGGGGCGAGACTGAAGCTTTCTTT.

The CDR3 spells CASSPDRLTHTGELFF. The CDR3, as DNA: TGTGCCAGCAGCCCGGACCGACTTACTCACACCGGGGAGCTGTTTTTT. V gene TRBV7-3 combines with J gene TRBJ2-2; D not certain. The germline V gene has CDR1 SGHTA and CDR2 FQGTGA. Trimming removed 5 bases from V and 3 bases from J, with 16 bases in between. The CDR3 loop spans 16 amino acids.

The chain couples TRBV5-1 to TRBJ2-7; 8 bases match TRBD2. The V gene's germline CDR1 is SGHRS and CDR2 YFSETQ. With V trimmed by 2 bases and J by 7 bases, 8 bases remained unmatched. This CDR3 comprises 14 residues. CDR3 protein: CASSLGTSGVEQYF. CDR3 nucleotides: TGCGCCAGCAGCTTAGGAACTAGCGGCGTAGAGCAGTACTTC.

V usage is TRBV6-1 and J usage is TRBJ1-1, with D possibly being TRBD1 (5 bases). CDR1 is MNHNS, CDR2 SASEGT, per germline. Trimming cost V 7 bases and J 2 bases, with 14 bases left between them. The CDR3 extends over 14 amino acids. The CDR3 bases are TGTGCCAGCAAGCCGGGACCTCGAAACACTGAAGCTTTCTTT. This codes for CASKPGPRNTEAFF.

This clonotype was seen more than once but under ten times. This chain joins TRBV27 and TRBJ2-7, with 8 positions matching TRBD1. Germline V gene data show CDR1 as MNHEY and CDR2 as SMNVEV (reference sequence). V trimming: 6 bases; J trimming: 2 bases; junction bases outside the gene matches: 9. The CDR3 runs 15 residues. CDR3 loop: CASSPGTGKPYEQYF. The CDR3, as DNA: TGTGCCAGCAGCCCCGGGACAGGTAAACCCTACGAGCAGTACTTC.

This rearrangement joins TRBV12-3 or TRBV12-4 to TRBJ1-4; D is unresolved. The CDR3 covers 14 residues. Trimming removed 3 bases from V and 5 bases from J, with 10 bases in between. The CDR3 DNA is TGTGCCAGCAGTTTTGGGCGGAACAATGAAAAACTGTTTTTT. Translated, it gives CASSFGRNNEKLFF.

The chain combines TRBV4-1 with TRBJ2-7; D may be TRBD2 (7 bases). With 0 bases removed from V and 4 bases from J, the gap between germline ends came to 16 bases. This CDR3 spans 16 amino acids. Germline V CDR1 and CDR2: MGHRA, YSYEKL. The CDR3 DNA sequence: TGCGCCAGCAGCCAAGACTTCACCGGGGGGCTTTACGAGCAGTACTTC. It specifies CASSQDFTGGLYEQYF.

J is TRBJ2-1 and V is TRBV7-9; 7 bases are a match to TRBD2. The CDR3 length is 14 residues. V dropped 4 bases and J dropped 5; count of bases not matched to a gene: 5. Germline V lookup: CDR1 SEHNR, CDR2 FQNEAQ (reference sequence). CDR3 DNA: TGTGCCAGCAGCTCGGGACTACCTCACAATGAGCAGTTCTTC. This encodes CASSSGLPHNEQFF.

This chain links TRBV5-6 with TRBJ1-3, with 10 bases fitting TRBD1. With 4 bases clipped from V and 3 bases from J, the junction kept 4 bases outside the gene matches. CDR1 and CDR2 from the germline V gene are SGHDT and YYEEEE. The CDR3 runs to 15 residues. In DNA form, the CDR3 reads TGTGCCAGCAGCGGGACAGGGGAAGGTGGAAACACCATATATTTT. Protein: CASSGTGEGGNTIYF.

This chain connects TRBV6-2 or TRBV6-3 to TRBJ2-1; 10 positions agree with TRBD2. The germline CDR1 and CDR2 sequences are MNHEY and SVGEGT. The V and J ends lost 6 bases and 3 bases, in that order; junction bases with no gene match: 23. The length of the CDR3 is 21 residues. The CDR3 DNA is TGTGCCAGCAGACCCCGTTTAATAGCGGGAGGACCACAGGGAGGCTACAATGAGCAGTTCTTC. The encoded protein is CASRPRLIAGGPQGGYNEQFF.

The V gene is TRBV9, the J gene TRBJ2-2; 10 bases match TRBD2. V dropped 0 bases and J dropped 3; count of bases not matched to a gene: 5. CDR1 and CDR2 (germline): SGDLS, YYNGEE. The CDR3 loop spans 17 amino acids. The CDR3 DNA is TGTGCCAGCAGCGTAGGGGTTAGCGGGAGGTACACCGGGGAGCTGTTTTTT. It specifies CASSVGVSGRYTGELFF.

The table lists this clonotype with a few counts. V is TRBV10-3 and J is TRBJ1-5; D is uncertain. Per the germline V gene, CDR1 is ENHRY and CDR2 is SYGVKD. The CDR3 extends over 13 amino acids. V lost 5 bases and J lost 0, with 5 bases in between. The CDR3 spells CAISTDSNQPQHF. The DNA for the CDR3 is TGTGCCATCAGTACAGATAGCAATCAGCCCCAGCATTTT.

The sample holds many counts of this clonotype. An end of the junction differs from the germline gene, which may be a read error. The V and J genes are TRBV6-2 or TRBV6-3 and TRBJ2-1; perhaps TRBD2 as D (6 bases). The CDR3 extends over 12 amino acids. Germline CDR1 reads MNHEY; CDR2 reads SVGEGT. The CDR3 DNA follows: TGTGCCAGCAGTCATAGCGGTACGAGGGGCCTCTTC. Protein: CASSHSGTRGLF.